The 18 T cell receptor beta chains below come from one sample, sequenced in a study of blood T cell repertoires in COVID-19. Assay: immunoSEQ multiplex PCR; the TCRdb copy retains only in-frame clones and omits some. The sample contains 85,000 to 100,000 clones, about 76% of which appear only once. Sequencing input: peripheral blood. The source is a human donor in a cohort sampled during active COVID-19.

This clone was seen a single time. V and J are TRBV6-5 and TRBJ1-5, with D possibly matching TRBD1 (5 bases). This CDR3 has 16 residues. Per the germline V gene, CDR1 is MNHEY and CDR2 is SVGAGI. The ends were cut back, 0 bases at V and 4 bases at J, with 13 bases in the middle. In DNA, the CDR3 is TGTGCCAGCAGTTACTCGATGCCAGGGTTAAATCAGCCCCAGCATTTT. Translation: CASSYSMPGLNQPQHF.

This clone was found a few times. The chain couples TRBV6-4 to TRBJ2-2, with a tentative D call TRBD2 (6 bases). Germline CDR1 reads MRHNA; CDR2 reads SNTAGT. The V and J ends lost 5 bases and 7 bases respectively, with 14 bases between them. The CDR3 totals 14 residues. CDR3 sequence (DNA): TGTGCCAGCAGTCCGGGAGCACACGGCGGGGAGCTGTTTTTT. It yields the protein CASSPGAHGGELFF.

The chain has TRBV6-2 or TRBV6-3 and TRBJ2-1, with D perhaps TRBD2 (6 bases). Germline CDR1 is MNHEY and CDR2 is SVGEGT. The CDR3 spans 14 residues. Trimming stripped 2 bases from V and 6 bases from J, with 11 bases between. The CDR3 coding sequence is TGTGCCAGCAGTTACGAAGCGGGTCGCAATGAGCAGTTCTTC. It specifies CASSYEAGRNEQFF.

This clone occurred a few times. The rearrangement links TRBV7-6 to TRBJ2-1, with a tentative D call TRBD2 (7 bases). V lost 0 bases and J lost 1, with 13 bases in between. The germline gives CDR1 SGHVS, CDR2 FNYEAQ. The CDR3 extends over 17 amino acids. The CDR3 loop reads CASSLAGGPGSYNEQFF. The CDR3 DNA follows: TGTGCCAGCAGCTTAGCGGGGGGGCCGGGGTCCTACAATGAGCAGTTCTTC.

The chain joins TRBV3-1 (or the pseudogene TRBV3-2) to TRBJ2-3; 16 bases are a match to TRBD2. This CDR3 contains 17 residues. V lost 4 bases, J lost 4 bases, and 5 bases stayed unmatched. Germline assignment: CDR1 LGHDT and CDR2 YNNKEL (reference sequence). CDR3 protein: CASSLGLAGGPADTQYF. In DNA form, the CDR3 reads TGTGCCAGCAGCCTGGGACTAGCGGGAGGGCCGGCAGATACGCAGTATTTT.

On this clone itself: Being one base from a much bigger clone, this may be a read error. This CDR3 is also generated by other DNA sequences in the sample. The CDR3 DNA reads TGTGCCAGCAGTTTAGAGCAAGGAGGACGCACCGGGGAGCTGTTTTTT. Encoded protein: CASSLEQGGRTGELFF. The chain uses TRBV27 and TRBJ2-2; maybe TRBD2 (5 bases). CDR3 length: 16 residues. V lost 2 bases and J lost 4, with 14 bases in between. Germline loops: CDR1 MNHEY, CDR2 SMNVEV (reference sequence).

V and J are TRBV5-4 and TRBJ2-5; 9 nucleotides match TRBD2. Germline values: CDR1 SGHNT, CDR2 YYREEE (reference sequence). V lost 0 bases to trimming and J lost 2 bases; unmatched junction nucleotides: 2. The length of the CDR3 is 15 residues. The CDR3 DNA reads TGTGCCAGCAGCTTGGCAGCGGGAGGACAAGAGACCCAGTACTTC. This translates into CASSLAAGGQETQYF. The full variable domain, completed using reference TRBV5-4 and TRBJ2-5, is ETGVTQSPTHLIKTRGQQVTLRCSSQSGHNTVSWYQQALGQGPQFIFQYYREEENGRGNFPPRFSGLQFPNYSSELNVNALELDDSALYLCASSLAAGGQETQYFGPGTRLLVL.

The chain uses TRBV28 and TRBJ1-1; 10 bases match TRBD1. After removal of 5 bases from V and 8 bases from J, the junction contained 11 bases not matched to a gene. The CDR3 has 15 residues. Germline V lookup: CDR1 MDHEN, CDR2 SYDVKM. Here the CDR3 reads CASSPRTGGRPEAFF. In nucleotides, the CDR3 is TGTGCCAGCAGTCCCCGGACAGGGGGAAGGCCCGAAGCTTTCTTT. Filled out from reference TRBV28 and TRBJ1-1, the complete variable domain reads DVKVTQSSRYLVKRTGEKVFLECVQDMDHENMFWYRQDPGLGLRLIYFSYDVKMKEKGDIPEGYSVSREKKERFSLILESASTNQTSMYLCASSPRTGGRPEAFFGQGTRLTVV.

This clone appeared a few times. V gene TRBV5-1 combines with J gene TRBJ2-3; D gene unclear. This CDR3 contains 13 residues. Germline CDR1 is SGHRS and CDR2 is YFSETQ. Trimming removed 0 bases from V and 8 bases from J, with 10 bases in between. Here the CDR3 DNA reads TGCGCCAGCAGCTTGGACCAACCAGGTACGCAGTATTTT. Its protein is CASSLDQPGTQYF. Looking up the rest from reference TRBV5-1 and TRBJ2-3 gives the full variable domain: KAGVTQTPRYLIKTRGQQVTLSCSPISGHRSVSWYQQTPGQGLQFLFEYFSETQRNKGNFPGRFSGRQFSNSRSEMNVSTLELGDSALYLCASSLDQPGTQYFGPGTRLTVL.

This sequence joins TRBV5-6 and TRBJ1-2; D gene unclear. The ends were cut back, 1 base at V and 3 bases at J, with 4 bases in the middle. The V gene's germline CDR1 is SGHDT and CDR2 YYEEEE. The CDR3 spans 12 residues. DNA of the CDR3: TGTGCCAGCAGCTTGACAGACTATGGCTACACCTTC. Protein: CASSLTDYGYTF.

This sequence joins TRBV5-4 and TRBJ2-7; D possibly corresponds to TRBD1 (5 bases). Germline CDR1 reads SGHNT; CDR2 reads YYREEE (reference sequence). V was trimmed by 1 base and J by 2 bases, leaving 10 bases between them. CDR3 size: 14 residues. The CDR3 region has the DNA TGTGCCAGCAGCTTGAATCTAGGGGCCTACGAGCAGTACTTC. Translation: CASSLNLGAYEQYF.

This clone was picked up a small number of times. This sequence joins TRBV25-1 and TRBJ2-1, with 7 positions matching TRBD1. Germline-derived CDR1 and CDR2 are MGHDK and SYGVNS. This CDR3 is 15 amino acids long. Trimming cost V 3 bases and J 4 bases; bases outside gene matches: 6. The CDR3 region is CASSDLGTAYNEQFF. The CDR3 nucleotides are TGTGCCAGCAGTGATTTAGGGACAGCTTACAATGAGCAGTTCTTC. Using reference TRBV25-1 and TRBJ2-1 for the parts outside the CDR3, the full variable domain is EADIYQTPRYLVIGTGKKITLECSQTMGHDKMYWYQQDPGMELHLIHYSYGVNSTEKGDLSSESTVSRIRTEHFPLTLESARPSHTSQYLCASSDLGTAYNEQFFGPGTRLTVL.

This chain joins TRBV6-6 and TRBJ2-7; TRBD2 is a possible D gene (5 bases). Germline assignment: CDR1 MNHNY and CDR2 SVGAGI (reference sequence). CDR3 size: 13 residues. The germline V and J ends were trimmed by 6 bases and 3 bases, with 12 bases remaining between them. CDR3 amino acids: CASRQGLDYEQYF. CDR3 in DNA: TGTGCCAGCAGACAAGGACTGGACTACGAGCAGTACTTC.

In DNA form, the CDR3 reads TGTGCCAGCAGAGGAACCGGGACAGGGAGCTCTGGGGCCAACGTCCTGACTTTC. Encoded protein: CASRGTGTGSSGANVLTF. The chain is built from TRBV7-9 and TRBJ2-6; 9 positions agree with TRBD1. In germline, CDR1 is SEHNR, CDR2 FQNEAQ (reference sequence). Trimming took 6 bases from V and 0 from J; bases not matched to a gene: 9. The CDR3 sequence is 18 residues long.

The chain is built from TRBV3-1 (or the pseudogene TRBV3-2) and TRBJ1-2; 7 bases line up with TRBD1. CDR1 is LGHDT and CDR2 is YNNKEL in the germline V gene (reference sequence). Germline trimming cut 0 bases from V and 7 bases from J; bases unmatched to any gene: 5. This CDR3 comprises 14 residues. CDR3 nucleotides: TGTGCCAGCAGCCAAGATCCCCAGGGGGGTGGCTACACCTTC. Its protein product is CASSQDPQGGGYTF.

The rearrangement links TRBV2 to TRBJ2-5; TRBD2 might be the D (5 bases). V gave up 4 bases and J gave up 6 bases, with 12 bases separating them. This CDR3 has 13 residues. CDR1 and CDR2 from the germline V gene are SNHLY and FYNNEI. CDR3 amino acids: CASSVGRGKTQYF. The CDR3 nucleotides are TGTGCCAGCAGTGTCGGCAGAGGGAAGACCCAGTACTTC. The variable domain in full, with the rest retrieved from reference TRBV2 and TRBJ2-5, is EPEVTQTPSHQVTQMGQEVILRCVPISNHLYFYWYRQILGQKVEFLVSFYNNEISEKSEIFDDQFSVERPDGSNFTLKIRSTKLEDSAMYFCASSVGRGKTQYFGPGTRLLVL.

CDR3 sequence reads: CASSIGTVPGYTF. CDR3 bases: TGTGCCAGTAGTATAGGGACAGTGCCTGGCTACACCTTC. V gene TRBV19 combines with J gene TRBJ1-2; D possibly corresponds to TRBD1 (6 bases). Deletions cut 1 base from V and 7 bases from J, with 10 bases between. Per the germline V gene, CDR1 is LNHDA and CDR2 is SQIVND (reference sequence). The CDR3 length is 13 residues.

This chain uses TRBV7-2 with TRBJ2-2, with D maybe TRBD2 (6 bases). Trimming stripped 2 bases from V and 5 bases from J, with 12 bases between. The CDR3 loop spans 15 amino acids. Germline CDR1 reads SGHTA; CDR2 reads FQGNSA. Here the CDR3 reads CASSLLAGRTGELFF. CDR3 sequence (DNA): TGTGCCAGCAGCTTACTCGCGGGACGAACCGGGGAGCTGTTTTTT. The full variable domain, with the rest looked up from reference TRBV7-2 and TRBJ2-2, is GAGVSQSPSNKVTEKGKDVELRCDPISGHTALYWYRQSLGQGLEFLIYFQGNSAPDKSGLPSDRFSAERTGGSVSTLTIQRTQQEDSAVYLCASSLLAGRTGELFFGEGSRLTVL.